The 20 T cell receptor beta chains in this list originate from one sample, sequenced in a study of blood T cell repertoires in COVID-19. Assay used: immunoSEQ multiplex PCR; TCRdb lists only in-frame clones, some missing. Among 150,000 to 170,000 clones listed, about 86% were seen once. Source material: PBMCs or T cells enriched from blood (not recorded which). The receptors originated from a middle-aged man who had recovered from COVID-19.

This chain links TRBV7-9 with TRBJ2-1, with 12 nucleotides matching TRBD1. Germline V gene lookup returns CDR1 SEHNR and CDR2 FQNEAQ (reference sequence). J gave up 9 bases and V 1 base, and 7 bases lay outside the gene matches. The CDR3 runs 16 residues. The chain's CDR3 is CASSLVSGQGAIEQFF. The CDR3 region has the DNA TGTGCCAGCAGCTTAGTATCGGGACAGGGGGCCATTGAGCAGTTCTTC. Supplemented by reference TRBV7-9 and TRBJ2-1, the full variable domain reads DTGVSQNPRHKITKRGQNVTFRCDPISEHNRLYWYRQTLGQGPEFLTYFQNEAQLEKSRLLSDRFSAERPKGSFSTLEIQRTEQGDSAMYLCASSLVSGQGAIEQFFGPGTRLTVL.

This clone was counted only a few times. The J gene is TRBJ2-3, the V gene TRBV6-1; 8 bases are a match to TRBD1. V was pared by 1 base and J by 4 bases, with 4 bases of the junction left unmatched. The V gene's germline CDR1 is MNHNS and CDR2 SASEGT. There are 15 residues in the CDR3. CDR3 in amino acids: CASSEVTGGADTQYF. In DNA, the CDR3 is TGTGCCAGCAGTGAAGTCACAGGGGGAGCAGATACGCAGTATTTT.

This clone occurred many times. This chain uses TRBV5-6 with TRBJ2-7; 13 bases are shared with TRBD2. The CDR3 has 15 residues. Germline assignment: CDR1 SGHDT and CDR2 YYEEEE. The V and J ends lost 4 bases and 4 bases, in that order; junction bases with no gene match: 5. The CDR3 region is CASSVTSGGMYEQYF. The CDR3 DNA sequence: TGTGCCAGCAGCGTGACTAGCGGGGGGATGTACGAGCAGTACTTC.

This chain uses TRBV5-1 with TRBJ1-6; TRBD1 agrees at 7 bases. The J segment lost 8 bases and the V segment lost 2 bases, leaving 7 bases of the junction unmatched. CDR1 and CDR2 from the germline V gene are SGHRS and YFSETQ. The CDR3 spans 15 residues. CDR3 protein: CASSFLDRVDSPLHF. CDR3 in DNA: TGCGCCAGCAGCTTCTTAGACAGGGTTGATTCACCCCTCCACTTT.

This clone was seen just once. This sequence joins TRBV6-1 and TRBJ2-3; weak D call: TRBD1 (6 bases). V lost 1 base, J lost 4 bases, and 12 bases lay in between. Germline V gene data show CDR1 as MNHNS and CDR2 as SASEGT. This CDR3 region has 15 residues. This CDR3 reads CASSEGWGQADTQYF. CDR3 coding DNA: TGTGCCAGCAGTGAAGGGTGGGGGCAAGCAGATACGCAGTATTTT.

The V call is TRBV19, the J call TRBJ1-2; TRBD1 might be the D (5 bases). V was trimmed by 10 bases and J by 8 bases, leaving 14 bases between them. Per the germline V gene, CDR1 is LNHDA and CDR2 is SQIVND (reference sequence). CDR3 length equals 11 residues. CDR3 coding DNA: TGTGCCATCCCTCAGGGTTCCGGCTACACCTTC. Translating gives CAIPQGSGYTF.

This clone was recorded once. The genes are TRBV10-3 and TRBJ1-4; D uncertain. The germline V gene encodes CDR1 ENHRY and CDR2 SYGVKD. CDR3 length: 13 amino acids. V lost 10 bases, J lost 2 bases, and 11 bases lay in between. CDR3 sequence: CATTGGTNEKLFF. For the CDR3, the DNA is TGTGCCACTACTGGAGGGACTAATGAAAAACTGTTTTTT.

The rearrangement joins TRBV7-2 to TRBJ2-7; TRBD2 agrees at 7 bases. Germline CDR1 SGHTA, CDR2 FQGNSA. CDR3 length equals 14 residues. After removal of 5 bases from V and 0 bases from J, the junction contained 4 bases not matched to a gene. CDR3 residues: CASSNGGSSYEQYF. The CDR3 region has the DNA TGTGCCAGCAGCAACGGGGGGTCCTCCTACGAGCAGTACTTC.

The table lists this clone with a count of one. The CDR3 sequence is CATARDGGNTIYF. CDR3 nucleotide sequence: TGTGCCACCGCCAGGGATGGTGGAAACACCATATATTTT. The chain links TRBV10-3 to TRBJ1-3, with TRBD1 as a possible D gene (5 bases). Germline assignment: CDR1 ENHRY and CDR2 SYGVKD. With 10 bases removed from V and 3 bases from J, the gap between germline ends came to 13 bases. CDR3 length: 13 residues.

The chain is built from TRBV3-1 (or the pseudogene TRBV3-2) and TRBJ1-2; maybe TRBD1 (6 bases). The CDR3 spans 14 residues. V gave up 2 bases and J gave up 4 bases, with 11 bases separating them. From germline, CDR1 is LGHDT and CDR2 YNNKEL (reference sequence). This CDR3 is CASSQNREGYGYTF. CDR3 in DNA: TGTGCCAGCAGCCAAAACAGGGAGGGCTATGGCTACACCTTC.

This clone turned up a few times. The rearrangement links TRBV7-2 to TRBJ1-3; a weak D match, TRBD1 (6 bases). From germline, CDR1 is SGHTA and CDR2 FQGNSA. The ends were cut back, 5 bases at V and 4 bases at J, with 12 bases in the middle. CDR3 length: 14 amino acids. Here the CDR3 DNA reads TGTGCCAGCAGCGGTTACGACAGGGGAAACACCATATATTTT. Protein sequence: CASSGYDRGNTIYF.

The chain combines TRBV11-3 with TRBJ2-7; no definite D call. The CDR3 loop spans 13 amino acids. The ends were cut back, 6 bases at V and 6 bases at J, with 15 bases in the middle. Germline-derived CDR1 and CDR2 are SGHNT and YENEEA. The CDR3 coding sequence is TGTGCCAGCAGTAATCTTCCGCTAAGCGAGCAGTACTTC. It is translated as CASSNLPLSEQYF.

The rearrangement links TRBV19 to TRBJ1-5; 12 bases are a match to TRBD1. CDR1 and CDR2 (germline): LNHDA, SQIVND (reference sequence). The CDR3 loop spans 18 amino acids. V shed 0 bases and J 5 bases; nucleotides not matched to a gene: 8. CDR3 amino acids: CASSIDIRDRGPYQPQHF. The CDR3 nucleotides are TGTGCCAGTAGTATAGATATCCGGGACAGGGGGCCTTATCAGCCCCAGCATTTT.

The V call is TRBV19, the J call TRBJ1-5; 10 bases are shared with TRBD1. V shed 4 bases and J 6 bases; nucleotides not matched to a gene: 12. The germline V gene has CDR1 LNHDA and CDR2 SQIVND (reference sequence). This CDR3 is built from 17 residues. The CDR3 DNA follows: TGTGCCAGTAGTACTCCGCCCGGGACAGGGGCTGGTCAGCCCCAGCATTTT. This translates into CASSTPPGTGAGQPQHF.

This chain uses TRBV4-1 with TRBJ1-5; no clear D gene. V was trimmed by 1 base and J by 0 bases, leaving 10 bases between them. CDR1 is MGHRA, CDR2 YSYEKL, per germline. CDR3 length: 16 amino acids. CDR3 in amino acids: CASSQGGANSNQPQHF. CDR3 nucleotide sequence: TGCGCCAGCAGCCAAGGAGGCGCAAATAGCAATCAGCCCCAGCATTTT.

CDR3 DNA: TGCGCCAGCAGCCCATACAGGGGGAACACTGAAGCTTTCTTT. Translating gives CASSPYRGNTEAFF. The chain carries TRBV5-1 and TRBJ1-1, with 7 bases lining up with TRBD1. The CDR3 has 14 amino acids. The germline gives CDR1 SGHRS, CDR2 YFSETQ. Trimming removed 4 bases from V and 1 base from J; junction bases left unmatched: 4.

This clone was found once. The chain joins TRBV6-2 or TRBV6-3 to TRBJ2-7; 9 nucleotides line up with TRBD1. Germline V gene data show CDR1 as MNHEY and CDR2 as SVGEGT. Trimming took 0 bases from V and 3 from J; bases not matched to a gene: 3. The CDR3 extends over 15 amino acids. CDR3 in DNA: TGTGCCAGCAGTTACTCGGGACAGGGATTCTACGAGCAGTACTTC. Translated: CASSYSGQGFYEQYF.

This chain connects TRBV3-1 (or the pseudogene TRBV3-2) to TRBJ1-3, with unresolved D. The germline V gene encodes CDR1 LGHDT and CDR2 YNNKEL (reference sequence). This CDR3 comprises 16 residues. V gave up 2 bases and J gave up 0 bases, with 11 bases separating them. For the CDR3, the DNA is TGTGCCAGCAGCCAACAGGAATCGATCTCTGGAAACACCATATATTTT. Its translation is CASSQQESISGNTIYF.

In this sample, this clone turned up a few times. The CDR3 DNA follows: TGTGCCAGCAGCACGGGACAGCCCCATGAAGCTTTCTTT. Amino acid sequence: CASSTGQPHEAFF. The chain employs TRBV7-3 and TRBJ1-1, with 7 bases identical to TRBD1. The ends lost 5 bases at V and 7 bases at J; junction bases unmatched: 7. This CDR3 is built from 13 residues. CDR1 SGHTA and CDR2 FQGTGA come from the germline V gene. The complete variable domain, with remaining parts taken from reference TRBV7-3 and TRBJ1-1, reads GAGVSQTPSNKVTEKGKYVELRCDPISGHTALYWYRQSLGQGPEFLIYFQGTGAADDSGLPNDRFFAVRPEGSVSTLKIQRTERGDSAVYLCASSTGQPHEAFFGQGTRLTVV.

The chain uses TRBV6-1 and TRBJ1-5; D not resolved. V was trimmed by 0 bases and J by 4 bases, leaving 10 bases between them. The CDR3 loop spans 15 amino acids. CDR1 is MNHNS, CDR2 SASEGT, per germline. CDR3 sequence: CASSEAARMNQPQHF. The DNA for the CDR3 is TGTGCCAGCAGTGAAGCAGCCCGAATGAATCAGCCCCAGCATTTT.